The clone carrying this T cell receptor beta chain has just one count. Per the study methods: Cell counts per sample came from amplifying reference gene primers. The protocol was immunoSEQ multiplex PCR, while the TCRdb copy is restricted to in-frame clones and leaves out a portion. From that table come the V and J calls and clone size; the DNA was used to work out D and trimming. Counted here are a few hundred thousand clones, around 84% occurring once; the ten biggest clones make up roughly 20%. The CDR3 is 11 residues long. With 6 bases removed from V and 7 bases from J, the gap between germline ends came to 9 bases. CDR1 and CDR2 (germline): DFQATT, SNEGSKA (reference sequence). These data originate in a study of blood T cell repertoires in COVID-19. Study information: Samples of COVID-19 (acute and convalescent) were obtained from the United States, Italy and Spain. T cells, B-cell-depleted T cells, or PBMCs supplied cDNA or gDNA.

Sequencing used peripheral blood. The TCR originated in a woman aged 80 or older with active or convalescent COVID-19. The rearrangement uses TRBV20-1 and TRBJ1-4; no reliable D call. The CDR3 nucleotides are TGCAGTGCCCCGCGGGGTGAAAAACTGTTTTTT. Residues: CSAPRGEKLFF.